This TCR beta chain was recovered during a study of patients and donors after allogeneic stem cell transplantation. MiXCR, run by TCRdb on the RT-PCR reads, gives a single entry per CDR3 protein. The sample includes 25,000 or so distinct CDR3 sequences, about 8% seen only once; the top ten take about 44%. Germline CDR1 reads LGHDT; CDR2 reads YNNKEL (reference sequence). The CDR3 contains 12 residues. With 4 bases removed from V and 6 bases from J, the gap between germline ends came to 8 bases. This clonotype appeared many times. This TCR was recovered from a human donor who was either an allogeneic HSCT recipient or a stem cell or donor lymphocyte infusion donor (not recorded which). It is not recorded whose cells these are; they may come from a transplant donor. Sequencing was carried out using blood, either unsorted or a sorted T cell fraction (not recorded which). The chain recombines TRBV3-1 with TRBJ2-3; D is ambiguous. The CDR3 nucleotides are TGTGCCAGCAGCCTGCCCGGGGATACGCAGTATTTT. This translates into CASSLPGDTQYF.